The 29 T cell receptor beta chains given below trace back to one sample, sequenced in a study of T cells in Graves' hyperthyroidism and ophthalmopathy. There were TCR beta CDR3 regions amplified from RNA transcripts. Carried out on the TCR CDR3, a first-round RT-PCR used the HTBI primer set. TCRdb reprocessed the multiplex PCR reads with MiXCR, giving one entry per CDR3 protein. The sample comprises roughly 280,000 distinct CDR3 sequences, 20% to 25% of which are singletons, and about 60% rests with the top ten. The specimen sequenced was blood. These receptors all stem from a young man with Graves' ophthalmopathy.

This clonotype came up a few times. This chain uses TRBV28 with TRBJ2-1; 12 positions agree with TRBD2. Germline-derived CDR1 and CDR2 are MDHEN and SYDVKM. Unmatched junction bases numbered 9, after V lost 3 bases and J lost 0 bases. The CDR3 is 19 residues long. This CDR3 reads CASSFPGLAGPSSYNEQFF. CDR3 coding DNA: TGTGCCAGCAGTTTTCCGGGACTAGCGGGCCCTAGCTCCTACAATGAGCAGTTCTTC.

V usage is TRBV28 and J usage is TRBJ2-5; 9 bases match TRBD1. After removal of 5 bases from V and 2 bases from J, the junction contained 6 bases not matched to a gene. In germline, CDR1 is MDHEN, CDR2 SYDVKM. The CDR3 contains 15 residues. The DNA of the CDR3 is TGTGCCAGCAGTCAACCGGGACAGGGACAAGAGACCCAGTACTTC. Its protein product is CASSQPGQGQETQYF. Based on the CDR3 plus reference TRBV28 and TRBJ2-5, the full variable domain is DVKVTQSSRYLVKRTGEKVFLECVQDMDHENMFWYRQDPGLGLRLIYFSYDVKMKEKGDIPEGYSVSREKKERFSLILESASTNQTSMYLCASSQPGQGQETQYFGPGTRLLVL.

Concerning this clonotype itself: A much larger clone lies one base from this, so it may be a read error. The rearrangement uses TRBV3-1 and TRBJ1-1; D gene ambiguous. The CDR3 covers 12 residues. Germline CDR1 is LGHDT and CDR2 is YNNKEL (reference sequence). The CDR3 nucleotides read TGTGCCAGCAGCCATTCCGGGCCTGAAGATTTCTTT. It codes for CASSHSGPEDFF. Supplemented by reference TRBV3-1 and TRBJ1-1, the full variable domain reads DTAVSQTPKYLVTQMGNDKSIKCEQNLGHDTMYWYKQDSKKFLKIMFSYNNKELIINETVPNRFSPKSPDKAHLNLHINSLELGDSAVYFCASSHSGPEDFFGQGTRLTVV.

V is TRBV19 and J is TRBJ1-5, with a tentative D call TRBD1 (5 bases). CDR3 length: 15 amino acids. Germline CDR1 is LNHDA and CDR2 is SQIVND (reference sequence). V lost 4 bases and J lost 0, with 10 bases in between. The chain's CDR3 is CASSTGILSNQPQHF. CDR3 sequence (DNA): TGTGCCAGTAGTACAGGGATTCTTAGCAATCAGCCCCAGCATTTT.

This chain links TRBV28 with TRBJ1-5; D is perhaps TRBD1 (5 bases). CDR1 and CDR2 (germline): MDHEN, SYDVKM. Trimming took 8 bases from V and 6 from J, leaving 11 bases between them. This CDR3 region has 12 residues. This chain's CDR3 is CASSRGFQPQHF. The CDR3 DNA is TGTGCCAGCTCGCGGGGGTTTCAGCCCCAGCATTTT.

The V call is TRBV19, the J call TRBJ2-5, with 9 positions matching TRBD2. Germline CDR1 LNHDA, CDR2 SQIVND (reference sequence). Unmatched junction bases numbered 5, after V lost 8 bases and J lost 4 bases. The CDR3 is 13 amino acids. CDR3: CASGSGRSETQYF. As DNA, the CDR3 is TGTGCCAGTGGAAGCGGGAGGTCAGAGACCCAGTACTTC.

V is TRBV14 and J is TRBJ1-2; 7 bases map to TRBD1. Germline assignment: CDR1 SGHDN and CDR2 FVKESK. The CDR3 runs 13 residues. V gave up 1 base and J gave up 10 bases; unmatched junction bases: 6. The CDR3 DNA reads TGTGCCAGCAGCCAAGCCAACGGACAGGACTACACCTTC. Protein product: CASSQANGQDYTF. Based on the CDR3 plus reference TRBV14 and TRBJ1-2, the full variable domain is EAGVTQFPSHSVIEKGQTVTLRCDPISGHDNLYWYRRVMGKEIKFLLHFVKESKQDESGMPNNRFLAERTGGTYSTLKVQPAELEDSGVYFCASSQANGQDYTFGSGTRLTVV.

The chain is built from TRBV27 and TRBJ1-1; D remains unclear. The germline V gene encodes CDR1 MNHEY and CDR2 SMNVEV (reference sequence). The V gene lost 6 bases and the J gene lost 1 base, with 9 bases spanning the gap. The CDR3 covers 13 residues. The CDR3 nucleotides are TGTGCCAGCAGGGACGGTCCGAACACTGAAGCTTTCTTT. Amino acids: CASRDGPNTEAFF.

V gene TRBV29-1 combines with J gene TRBJ1-5; D perhaps matches TRBD1 (5 bases). The CDR3 has 13 amino acids. Trimming removed 6 bases from V and 6 bases from J, with 15 bases in between. Germline V gene lookup returns CDR1 SQVTM and CDR2 ANQGSEA. The CDR3 is CSVGEGLGQPQHF. CDR3 coding DNA: TGCAGCGTGGGGGAGGGGCTGGGTCAGCCCCAGCATTTT.

Worth noting for this clonotype: Possible read error: a much larger clone is one base away. This chain uses TRBV2 with TRBJ1-1, with D maybe TRBD1 (5 bases). This CDR3 has 15 residues. Germline values: CDR1 SNHLY, CDR2 FYNNEI. CDR3 in DNA: TGTGCCAGCAGTGAAGAGGGCAGGGTGGGCACTGAAGCTCTCTTT. Translation gives CASSEEGRVGTEALF. The full variable domain, with the rest looked up from reference TRBV2 and TRBJ1-1, is EPEVTQTPSHQVTQMGQEVILRCVPISNHLYFYWYRQILGQKVEFLVSFYNNEISEKSEIFDDQFSVERPDGSNFTLKIRSTKLEDSAMYFCASSEEGRVGTEALFGQGTRLTVV.

This clonotype was found a few times. This chain links TRBV28 with TRBJ1-5; 8 bases line up with TRBD1. The germline V gene encodes CDR1 MDHEN and CDR2 SYDVKM. Trimming cost V 3 bases and J 6 bases; bases outside gene matches: 10. The CDR3 is 16 residues long. As DNA, the CDR3 is TGTGCCAGCAGTTTTGGTCCAGGGGGCGTTTTTCAGCCCCAGCATTTT. The encoded protein is CASSFGPGGVFQPQHF.

The V gene is TRBV20-1, the J gene TRBJ2-2; possibly TRBD1 for D (6 bases). Trimming pared 3 bases from V and 5 bases from J, leaving 10 bases between. Germline V lookup: CDR1 DFQATT, CDR2 SNEGSKA (reference sequence). The CDR3 is made up of 13 amino acids. DNA of the CDR3: TGCAGTGCTAGGATCACAGGGACCGGGGAGCTGTTTTTT. This translates into CSARITGTGELFF.

The rearrangement uses TRBV12-3 or TRBV12-4 and TRBJ2-7, with D unresolved. The CDR3 consists of 13 residues. Trimming took off 6 bases at V and 0 bases at J, with 9 bases between the two ends. CDR3 in DNA: TGTGCCAGCAGCAGAAGGAGCTCCTACGAGCAGTACTTC. Protein product: CASSRRSSYEQYF.

V and J are TRBV30 and TRBJ2-1, with 8 positions matching TRBD2. The V and J ends lost 2 bases and 4 bases, in that order; junction bases with no gene match: 7. From germline, CDR1 is GTSNPN and CDR2 SVGIG (reference sequence). The CDR3 runs to 15 residues. The CDR3 region is CAWSHPGLDYNEQFF. The CDR3 DNA reads as TGTGCCTGGAGTCATCCGGGACTAGATTACAATGAGCAGTTCTTC.

This clonotype showed up just a few times. The chain uses TRBV27 and TRBJ1-1; no definite D call. V was cut by 0 bases and J by 10 bases, with 9 bases left in between. This CDR3 spans 12 amino acids. The germline V gene has CDR1 MNHEY and CDR2 SMNVEV (reference sequence). The CDR3 DNA reads as TGTGCCAGCAGTTTATCGGTCGGGATAGCTTTCTTT. This translates into CASSLSVGIAFF.

This clonotype was detected once. In DNA form, the CDR3 reads TGCAGCGTTGCCCGGACAGGGCCCTCAGATACGCAGTATTTT. It translates to CSVARTGPSDTQYF. This chain links TRBV29-1 with TRBJ2-3; 8 nucleotides align to TRBD1. Germline V CDR1 and CDR2: SQVTM, ANQGSEA. The length of the CDR3 is 14 residues. V shed 4 bases, J shed 4 bases, and the junction held 7 bases outside the gene matches.

The chain links TRBV9 to TRBJ2-5; unclear D gene. Germline CDR1 SGDLS, CDR2 YYNGEE. Deletions cut 0 bases from V and 1 base from J, with 7 bases between. CDR3 length equals 14 residues. The CDR3 DNA follows: TGTGCCAGCAGCGTAGGTGATAGCCAAGAGACCCAGTACTTC. This encodes CASSVGDSQETQYF.

V and J are TRBV5-5 and TRBJ1-1; D might be TRBD1 (5 bases). CDR3 length: 16 residues. Germline V CDR1 and CDR2: SGHKS, YYEKEE (reference sequence). Trimming stripped 4 bases from V and 0 bases from J, with 16 bases between. CDR3 DNA: TGTGCCAGCAGCCGACAGAAAAGACCAATGAACACTGAAGCTTTCTTT. Protein product: CASSRQKRPMNTEAFF.

This clonotype has a count of ten or more. V is TRBV28 and J is TRBJ2-7, with TRBD2 matching 16 bases. Germline CDR1 and CDR2: MDHEN and SYDVKM. CDR3 length equals 17 residues. Unmatched junction bases numbered 8, after V lost 6 bases and J lost 3 bases. The DNA of the CDR3 is TGTGCCAGCAGAAGAGGGACTAGCGGGAGGGCCCTCTACGAGCAGTACTTC. Translated, it gives CASRRGTSGRALYEQYF.

The chain uses TRBV20-1 and TRBJ2-2; 11 nucleotides align to TRBD2. The CDR3 extends over 15 amino acids. V was pared by 1 base and J by 5 bases, with 3 bases of the junction left unmatched. From germline, CDR1 is DFQATT and CDR2 SNEGSKA (reference sequence). The CDR3 reads CSARGLAGKTGELFF. The CDR3 nucleotides read TGCAGTGCTAGAGGACTAGCGGGAAAAACCGGGGAGCTGTTTTTT.

This clonotype appeared a few times. This chain joins TRBV20-1 and TRBJ1-5, with 7 bases matching TRBD1. The CDR3 extends over 15 amino acids. The germline V gene encodes CDR1 DFQATT and CDR2 SNEGSKA (reference sequence). The V segment lost 4 bases and the J segment 0 bases; nucleotides outside the gene matches: 6. CDR3 in DNA: TGCAGTGCTAAAGCAGGGGGAGATAGCAATCAGCCCCAGCATTTT. Amino acid sequence: CSAKAGGDSNQPQHF.

J is TRBJ2-7 and V is TRBV20-1; 9 bases fit TRBD2. This CDR3 spans 15 amino acids. Germline V gives CDR1 DFQATT, CDR2 SNEGSKA (reference sequence). V was clipped by 1 base and J by 0 bases; unmatched bases: 4. In nucleotides, the CDR3 is TGCAGTGCTAGAGTTTTAGCGGGAGTCTCCTACGAGCAGTACTTC. Protein: CSARVLAGVSYEQYF.

This clonotype was counted only a few times. The genes are TRBV24-1 and TRBJ1-1, with D perhaps TRBD1 (6 bases). The CDR3 contains 15 residues. CDR1 and CDR2 from the germline V gene are KGHDR and SFDVKD. Trimming cost V 7 bases and J 3 bases, with 17 bases left between them. CDR3 in DNA: TGTGCCACCAGGACGAGAGGGTCAGGGGACACTGAAGCTTTCTTT. It is translated as CATRTRGSGDTEAFF.

The gene calls are TRBV29-1 and TRBJ2-6; D is possibly TRBD1 or TRBD2 (5 bases each). CDR1 is SQVTM, CDR2 ANQGSEA, per germline. The length of the CDR3 is 13 residues. V gave up 4 bases and J gave up 2 bases, with 6 bases separating them. This chain's CDR3 is CSVVGAGANVLTF. The DNA of the CDR3 is TGCAGCGTTGTGGGGGCTGGGGCCAACGTCCTGACTTTC. Looking up the rest from reference TRBV29-1 and TRBJ2-6 gives the full variable domain: SAVISQKPSRDICQRGTSLTIQCQVDSQVTMMFWYRQQPGQSLTLIATANQGSEATYESGFVIDKFPISRPNLTFSTLTVSNMSPEDSSIYLCSVVGAGANVLTFGAGSRLTVL.

This clonotype turned up a few times. The rearrangement links TRBV30 to TRBJ2-5; D is perhaps TRBD2 (6 bases). The CDR3 contains 12 residues. V was pared by 4 bases and J by 2 bases, with 8 bases between. Germline values: CDR1 GTSNPN, CDR2 SVGIG (reference sequence). The chain's CDR3 is CAWNGGQETQYF. The CDR3, as DNA: TGTGCCTGGAACGGGGGACAAGAGACCCAGTACTTC.

This clonotype was seen a handful of times. V gene TRBV6-1 combines with J gene TRBJ1-2; 11 bases are shared with TRBD1. Germline CDR1 MNHNS, CDR2 SASEGT. CDR3 size: 15 residues. The junction had 10 bases not matched to a gene; V was cut back by 5 bases and J by 8 bases. The CDR3 sequence is CASSITDRGRSGYTF. CDR3 nucleotide sequence: TGTGCCAGCAGTATAACGGACAGGGGGCGCAGCGGCTACACCTTC.

This clonotype appeared many times. The rearrangement joins TRBV7-2 to TRBJ1-5; 10 nucleotides agree with TRBD1. Germline-derived CDR1 and CDR2 are SGHTA and FQGNSA. With V trimmed by 5 bases and J by 5 bases, 9 bases remained unmatched. The CDR3 totals 16 residues. CDR3 in DNA: TGTGCCAGCAGCGCCTCCGGGACAGGGGTGGATCAGCCCCAGCATTTT. This sequence encodes CASSASGTGVDQPQHF.

This clonotype has only one observation. The genes are TRBV27 and TRBJ1-5; D may be TRBD1 (5 bases). V lost 4 bases to trimming and J lost 9 bases, with 28 bases between them. Germline CDR1 and CDR2: MNHEY and SMNVEV (reference sequence). The CDR3 totals 18 residues. The CDR3 here is CASSWRDRVRKKILPQHF. The CDR3 region has the DNA TGTGCCAGCAGTTGGAGGGACCGCGTTCGAAAGAAAATACTGCCCCAGCATTTT.

This clonotype has a handful of counts. The gene calls are TRBV5-1 and TRBJ2-7; 9 positions match TRBD2. This CDR3 region has 15 residues. Germline CDR1 and CDR2: SGHRS and YFSETQ. V lost 3 bases, J lost 3 bases, and 7 bases stayed unmatched. CDR3 loop: CASSSGLATYYEQYF. CDR3 nucleotide sequence: TGCGCCAGCAGCTCGGGACTAGCCACATACTACGAGCAGTACTTC.